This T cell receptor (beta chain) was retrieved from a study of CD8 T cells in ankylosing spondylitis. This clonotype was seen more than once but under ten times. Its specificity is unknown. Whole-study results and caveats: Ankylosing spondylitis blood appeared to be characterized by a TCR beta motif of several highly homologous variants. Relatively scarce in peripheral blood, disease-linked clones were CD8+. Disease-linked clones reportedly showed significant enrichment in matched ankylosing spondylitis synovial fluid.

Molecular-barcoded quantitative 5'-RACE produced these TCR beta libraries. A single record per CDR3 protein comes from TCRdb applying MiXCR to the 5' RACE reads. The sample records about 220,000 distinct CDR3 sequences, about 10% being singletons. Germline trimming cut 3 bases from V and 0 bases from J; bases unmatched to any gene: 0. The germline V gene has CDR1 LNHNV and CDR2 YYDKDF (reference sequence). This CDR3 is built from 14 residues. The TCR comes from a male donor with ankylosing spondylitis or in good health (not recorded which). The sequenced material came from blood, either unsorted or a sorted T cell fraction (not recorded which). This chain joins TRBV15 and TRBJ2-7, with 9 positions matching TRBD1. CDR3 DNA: TGTGCCACCAGCAGGACAGGGGGCTCCTACGAGCAGTACTTC. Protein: CATSRTGGSYEQYF. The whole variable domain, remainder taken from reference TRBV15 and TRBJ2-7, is DAMVIQNPRYQVTQFGKPVTLSCSQTLNHNVMYWYQQKSSQAPKLLFHYYDKDFNNEADTPDNFQSRRPNTSFCFLDIRSPGLGDTAMYLCATSRTGGSYEQYFGPGTRLTVT.